A single sample is the source of the 17 T cell receptor beta chains below, sequenced in a study of blood T cell repertoires in COVID-19. TCRdb's copy holds only in-frame clones and misses some; the assay was immunoSEQ multiplex PCR. Of roughly 300,000 clones in the sample, around 87% were seen once. Source material: PBMCs or T cells enriched from blood (not recorded which). The receptor set was obtained from a woman aged 30 to 39 who had recovered from COVID-19.

The rearrangement joins TRBV5-1 to TRBJ2-7; possibly TRBD2 for D (5 bases). From germline, CDR1 is SGHRS and CDR2 YFSETQ. The CDR3 sequence is 14 residues long. Trimming took 2 bases from V and 0 from J, leaving 9 bases between them. This CDR3 is CASSFNRDSYEQYF. For the CDR3, the DNA is TGCGCCAGCAGCTTTAACCGGGACTCCTACGAGCAGTACTTC.

This clone has only one observation. The J gene is TRBJ2-7, the V gene TRBV4-2, with D possibly being TRBD1 (6 bases). Germline values: CDR1 LGHNA, CDR2 YNFKEQ. Trimming pared 0 bases from V and 4 bases from J, leaving 16 bases between. The CDR3 has 16 residues. CDR3 loop: CASSQDLRGYSYEQYF. The DNA of the CDR3 is TGTGCCAGCAGCCAAGATCTGAGGGGGTACTCTTACGAGCAGTACTTC.

The chain joins TRBV10-3 to TRBJ1-2, with TRBD1 identical over 12 bases. The germline gives CDR1 ENHRY, CDR2 SYGVKD. This CDR3 contains 13 residues. Trimming at V came to 6 bases and at J to 6 bases, leaving 2 bases not matched to a gene. Written as DNA, the CDR3 is TGTGCCATCAGGGGACAGGGGGCGAATGGCTACACCTTC. Protein sequence: CAIRGQGANGYTF.

The chain recombines TRBV4-1 with TRBJ1-1; D is unresolved. V lost 4 bases and J lost 3, with 12 bases in between. The CDR3 totals 14 residues. CDR1 MGHRA and CDR2 YSYEKL come from the germline V gene. CDR3 loop: CASSLQTGYTEAFF. CDR3 DNA: TGCGCCAGCAGCCTTCAAACCGGGTACACTGAAGCTTTCTTT.

The chain couples TRBV3-1 (or the pseudogene TRBV3-2) to TRBJ1-5; the match to TRBD1 covers 7 bases. V shed 0 bases, J shed 1 base, and the junction held 3 bases outside the gene matches. The CDR3 has 16 residues. Looked up from germline, CDR1 is LGHDT and CDR2 is YNNKEL (reference sequence). The CDR3 region is CASSQEGRGSNQPQHF. CDR3 in DNA: TGTGCCAGCAGCCAAGAGGGCAGGGGGAGCAATCAGCCCCAGCATTTT.

The V and J genes are TRBV19 and TRBJ1-4, with D possibly matching TRBD1 (6 bases). The CDR3 loop spans 13 amino acids. V was shortened by 4 bases and J by 8 bases, with 11 bases between the two germline ends. Germline V CDR1 and CDR2: LNHDA, SQIVND (reference sequence). CDR3 amino acids: CASSTRQDEKLFF. The CDR3 region has the DNA TGTGCCAGTAGTACCCGACAGGACGAAAAACTGTTTTTT.

In DNA form, the CDR3 reads TGTGCCAGTAGTTCCGGTGGCCTAGCGGGGGCCCGCACAGATACGCAGTATTTT. Translating gives CASSSGGLAGARTDTQYF. The genes are TRBV19 and TRBJ2-3; 10 bases fit TRBD2. The CDR3 consists of 18 residues. With 5 bases clipped from V and 1 base from J, the junction kept 12 bases outside the gene matches. CDR1 and CDR2 from the germline V gene are LNHDA and SQIVND (reference sequence). The full variable domain, completed using reference TRBV19 and TRBJ2-3, is DGGITQSPKYLFRKEGQNVTLSCEQNLNHDAMYWYRQDPGQGLRLIYYSQIVNDFQKGDIAEGYSVSREKKESFPLTVTSAQKNPTAFYLCASSSGGLAGARTDTQYFGPGTRLTVL.

V is TRBV12-3 or TRBV12-4 and J is TRBJ2-1; TRBD2 agrees at 8 bases. The J segment lost 9 bases and the V segment lost 6 bases, leaving 7 bases of the junction unmatched. There are 13 residues in the CDR3. CDR3 nucleotide sequence: TGTGCCAGCAGCCCCCTTAGCGGGACTGAGCAGTTCTTC. This gives the protein CASSPLSGTEQFF.

V and J are TRBV10-1 and TRBJ2-3; TRBD2 aligns across 9 bases. Trimming cost V 3 bases and J 6 bases; bases outside gene matches: 4. CDR3 size: 14 residues. The germline V gene has CDR1 WNHNN and CDR2 SYGVQD (reference sequence). The CDR3 DNA is TGCGCCAGCAGTGACGGGACTAGCCCCGATACGCAGTATTTT. Amino acid sequence: CASSDGTSPDTQYF.

The genes are TRBV30 and TRBJ2-7; 11 bases map to TRBD2. This CDR3 comprises 14 residues. V shed 4 bases, J shed 3 bases, and the junction held 5 bases outside the gene matches. Germline-derived CDR1 and CDR2 are GTSNPN and SVGIG (reference sequence). The CDR3 DNA reads TGTGCCTGGACTCAGGGACTAGCGGTCTACGAGCAGTACTTC. Translating gives CAWTQGLAVYEQYF.

This chain connects TRBV2 to TRBJ1-2; 11 positions match TRBD1. V lost 3 bases to trimming and J lost 6 bases; unmatched junction nucleotides: 6. Germline loops: CDR1 SNHLY, CDR2 FYNNEI. This CDR3 comprises 15 residues. For the CDR3, the DNA is TGTGCCAGCAGTGACCACCGGACAGGGGGCGATGGCTACACCTTC. Residues: CASSDHRTGGDGYTF.

This clone was recorded a few times. The chain carries TRBV6-2 or TRBV6-3 and TRBJ1-5, with D unresolved. Germline CDR1 reads MNHEY; CDR2 reads SVGEGT. V lost 0 bases and J lost 6, with 12 bases in between. There are 15 residues in the CDR3. Here the CDR3 DNA reads TGTGCCAGCAGTTACTCTACGGGTCCCCGTCAGCCCCAGCATTTT. It specifies CASSYSTGPRQPQHF.

The chain carries TRBV28 and TRBJ2-2; TRBD1 might be the D (7 bases). This CDR3 spans 16 amino acids. Germline V lookup: CDR1 MDHEN, CDR2 SYDVKM. Trimming removed 2 bases from V and 2 bases from J, with 12 bases in between. The CDR3 protein is CASSLGRTGNTGELFF. CDR3 nucleotides: TGTGCCAGCAGTTTAGGGAGGACAGGTAACACCGGGGAGCTGTTTTTT.

J is TRBJ1-3 and V is TRBV9; weak D call: TRBD1 (5 bases). CDR1 and CDR2 from the germline V gene are SGDLS and YYNGEE. The length of the CDR3 is 15 residues. The ends were cut back, 0 bases at V and 4 bases at J, with 11 bases in the middle. The CDR3 region has the DNA TGTGCCAGCAGCGTAGGGGCAGGGTACGGAAACACCATATATTTT. As protein: CASSVGAGYGNTIYF.

CDR3: CASATGTPLSEQYF. In nucleotides, the CDR3 is TGTGCCAGCGCTACTGGGACTCCTCTTTCCGAGCAGTACTTC. This chain joins TRBV28 and TRBJ2-7; D is perhaps TRBD2 (6 bases). CDR1 MDHEN and CDR2 SYDVKM come from the germline V gene. There are 14 residues in the CDR3. Trimming pared 8 bases from V and 6 bases from J, leaving 20 bases between.

This chain uses TRBV9 with TRBJ2-3; 10 nucleotides line up with TRBD2. CDR1 and CDR2 from the germline V gene are SGDLS and YYNGEE. Trimming took 3 bases from V and 2 from J; bases not matched to a gene: 3. This CDR3 spans 15 amino acids. CDR3 coding DNA: TGTGCCAGCAGCGCCCTAGCGGGGGACACAGATACGCAGTATTTT. Amino acid sequence: CASSALAGDTDTQYF.

The chain is built from TRBV27 and TRBJ1-6; a weak D match, TRBD1 (5 bases). Between the trimmed V and J ends, which lost 4 bases and 2 bases, there was a span of 9 bases. The CDR3 consists of 15 residues. CDR1 MNHEY and CDR2 SMNVEV come from the germline V gene (reference sequence). The CDR3 bases are TGTGCCAGCAGTTATCAGGGAACCTATAATTCACCCCTCCACTTT. Translating it yields CASSYQGTYNSPLHF.